This T cell receptor (beta chain) was documented in a study of T-cell memory formation after mild COVID-19. Germline assignment: CDR1 LGHNA and CDR2 YSLEER. Trimming stripped 0 bases from V and 7 bases from J, with 13 bases between. The CDR3 consists of 16 residues. In TCRdb, the 5' RACE reads were re-called with MiXCR into one record per CDR3 protein. The data hold approximately 270,000 distinct CDR3 sequences, with 15% to 20% observed a single time. Sequencing was done on a sample of PBMCs or a T cell subset sorted from them (not recorded which). The clonotype was recovered from a man between 18 and 29 years old who had mild COVID-19 (a few samples of this study predate the infection). Cell type and time point are not known. This chain uses TRBV4-3 with TRBJ1-6; TRBD1 might be the D (5 bases). The CDR3 DNA reads TGCGCCAGCAGCCAAGAAACAGGAGATACCAATTCACCCCTCCACTTT. Its translation is CASSQETGDTNSPLHF.